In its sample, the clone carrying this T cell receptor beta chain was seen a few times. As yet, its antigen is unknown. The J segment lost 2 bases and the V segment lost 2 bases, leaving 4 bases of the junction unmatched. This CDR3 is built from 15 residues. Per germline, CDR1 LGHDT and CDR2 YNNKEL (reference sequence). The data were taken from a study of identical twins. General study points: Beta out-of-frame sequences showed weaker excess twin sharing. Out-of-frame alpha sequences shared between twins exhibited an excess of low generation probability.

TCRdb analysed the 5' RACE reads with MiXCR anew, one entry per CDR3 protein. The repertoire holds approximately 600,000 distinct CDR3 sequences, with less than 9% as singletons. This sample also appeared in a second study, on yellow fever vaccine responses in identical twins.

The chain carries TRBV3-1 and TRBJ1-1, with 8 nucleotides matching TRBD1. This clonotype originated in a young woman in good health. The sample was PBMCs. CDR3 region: CASSQWDRLNTEAFF. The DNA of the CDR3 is TGTGCCAGCAGCCAATGGGACAGGCTAAACACTGAAGCTTTCTTT.